This T cell receptor (beta chain) was retrieved from a study of regulatory T cells in long-lasting Graves disease. Specified time point: newly diagnosed GD, antithyroid drugs for less than 3 months. Scientists built the TCR library using RNA that was extracted from PBMCs. For this clonotype: The antigen remains unidentified.

Study-wide findings and caveats: With 2,500 to 3,500 shared public clonotypes, persistent patients exceeded new patients, who shared approximately 880. Favored gene segments in persistent disease were TRBV28, TRBJ1-2 and TRBJ2-5.

In building TCR beta libraries, iRepertoire HTBI primers were used together with Arm-PCR of CDR3 regions. One entry per CDR3 protein, called by TCRdb with MiXCR from the multiplex PCR reads. The table has approximately 350,000 distinct CDR3 sequences, 15% to 20% seen once. The CDR3 has 10 amino acids. V was pared by 6 bases and J by 9 bases, with 7 bases between. From germline, CDR1 is SGDLS and CDR2 YYNGEE. This same sample was also taken into another study, of T cells in Graves' hyperthyroidism and ophthalmopathy. From that report: RT-PCR in the first round (using the HTBI primer set) targeted the TCR CDR3.

The source is a man aged 35-49 years with Graves disease. The input for sequencing was peripheral blood mononuclear cells (PBMCs), taken at new diagnosis, from a patient treated with antithyroid drugs. This sequence joins TRBV9 and TRBJ2-1, with D tentatively TRBD2 (5 bases). CDR3 coding DNA: TGTGCCAGCAACCGGGGTGAGCAGTTCTTC. Its translation: CASNRGEQFF.